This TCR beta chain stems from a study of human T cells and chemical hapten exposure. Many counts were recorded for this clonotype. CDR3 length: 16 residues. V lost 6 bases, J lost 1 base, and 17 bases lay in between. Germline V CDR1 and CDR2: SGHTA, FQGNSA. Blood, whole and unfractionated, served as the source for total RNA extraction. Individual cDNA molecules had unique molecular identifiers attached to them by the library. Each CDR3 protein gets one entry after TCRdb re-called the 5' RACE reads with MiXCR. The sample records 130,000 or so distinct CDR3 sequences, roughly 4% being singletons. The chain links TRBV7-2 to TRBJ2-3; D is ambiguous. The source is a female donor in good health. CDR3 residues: CASSKWSGSRTDTQYF. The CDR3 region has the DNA TGTGCCAGCAGTAAATGGTCCGGCAGTCGCACAGATACGCAGTATTTT.